This TCR beta chain was obtained from a study of blood T cell repertoires in COVID-19. About the study: Collection of acute and convalescent COVID-19 samples took place in the United States, Italy and Spain.

The J segment lost 6 bases and the V segment lost 3 bases, leaving 7 bases of the junction unmatched. The CDR3 spans 16 residues. Germline V gene sequence: CDR1 LGHNA, CDR2 YSLEER. The repertoire was sequenced with immunoSEQ multiplex PCR; TCRdb's copy has only in-frame clones and lacks some. This table has around 78,000 clones, about nine tenths appearing once. This sequence was found in a human donor in a cohort sampled during active COVID-19. The V call is TRBV4-3, the J call TRBJ1-4; TRBD1 aligns across 10 bases. The specimen sequenced was peripheral blood. In DNA form, the CDR3 reads TGCGCCAGCAGCCACCGGGGACAGGGGATTGATGAAAAACTGTTTTTT. As protein: CASSHRGQGIDEKLFF.